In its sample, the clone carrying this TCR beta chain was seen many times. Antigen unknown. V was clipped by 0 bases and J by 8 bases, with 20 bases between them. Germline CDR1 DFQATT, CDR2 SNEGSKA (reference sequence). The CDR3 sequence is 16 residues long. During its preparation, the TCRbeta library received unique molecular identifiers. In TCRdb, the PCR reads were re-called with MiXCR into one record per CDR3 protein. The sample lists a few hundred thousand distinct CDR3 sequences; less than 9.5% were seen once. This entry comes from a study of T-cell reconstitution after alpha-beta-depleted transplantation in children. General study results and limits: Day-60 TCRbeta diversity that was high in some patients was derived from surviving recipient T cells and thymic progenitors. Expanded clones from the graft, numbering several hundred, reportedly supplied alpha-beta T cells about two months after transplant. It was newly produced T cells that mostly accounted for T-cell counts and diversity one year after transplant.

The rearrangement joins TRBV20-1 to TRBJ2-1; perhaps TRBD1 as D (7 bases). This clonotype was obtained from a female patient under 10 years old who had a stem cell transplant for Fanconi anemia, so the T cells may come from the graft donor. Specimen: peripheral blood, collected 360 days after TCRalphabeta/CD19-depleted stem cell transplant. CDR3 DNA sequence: TGCAGTGCTAGAGATCCATGGAGGGGGCGCACGGATGAGCAGTTCTTC. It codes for CSARDPWRGRTDEQFF.